One sample yielded the 25 T cell receptor beta chains listed below, sequenced in a study of T cell responses to AZD1222 COVID-19 vaccine. Produced via immunoSEQ multiplex PCR; TCRdb's table is partial and in-frame only. The sample shows about 130,000 clones, roughly 93% of them seen only once. The sequences come from peripheral blood, collected 28 days after the second AZD1222 dose. The receptors were gathered from an adult who received the AZD1222 COVID-19 vaccine.

The rearrangement links TRBV7-9 to TRBJ1-1; no firm D call. Germline V gives CDR1 SEHNR, CDR2 FQNEAQ (reference sequence). The CDR3 contains 15 residues. Trimming shortened V by 1 base and J by 0 bases, and 9 bases separated the two germline ends. Here the CDR3 reads CASSLVPNLNTEAFF. CDR3 nucleotide sequence: TGTGCCAGCAGCTTAGTTCCAAACCTGAACACTGAAGCTTTCTTT.

This clone was seen a single time. The J gene is TRBJ2-4, the V gene TRBV21-1; the table assigns TRBD1, which was not confirmed against the DNA. TRBV21-1 counts as a pseudogene. The CDR3 is 15 amino acids. Here the CDR3 DNA reads TGTGCCAGCAGCCCGAGGGGGCCGGCCAAAAACATTCAGTACTTC. Encoded protein: CASSPRGPAKNIQYF.

The chain recombines TRBV7-3 with TRBJ2-1; no reliable D call. V lost 0 bases and J lost 7, with 16 bases in between. CDR1 is SGHTA and CDR2 is FQGTGA in the germline V gene. The CDR3 extends over 16 amino acids. The CDR3 sequence is CASSLTPRQFGNEQFF. The CDR3 DNA sequence: TGTGCCAGCAGCTTAACCCCGCGACAATTTGGGAATGAGCAGTTCTTC.

The chain employs TRBV5-6 and TRBJ1-2, with unresolved D. The CDR3 totals 13 residues. Germline assignment: CDR1 SGHDT and CDR2 YYEEEE. V lost 9 bases to trimming and J lost 3 bases, with 15 bases between them. Here the CDR3 DNA reads TGTGCCACCGTCGGTAATTCTTACTATGGCTACACCTTC. Protein: CATVGNSYYGYTF.

V gene TRBV19 combines with J gene TRBJ1-5; D gene ambiguous. The germline V gene encodes CDR1 LNHDA and CDR2 SQIVND (reference sequence). This CDR3 spans 15 amino acids. V was shortened by 3 bases and J by 3 bases, with 12 bases between the two germline ends. CDR3 sequence reads: CASSIMGSLNQPQHF. CDR3 bases: TGTGCCAGTAGTATTATGGGGAGTCTCAATCAGCCCCAGCATTTT.

This sequence joins TRBV3-1 (or the pseudogene TRBV3-2) and TRBJ2-1; 7 nucleotides match TRBD1. V lost 0 bases and J lost 8; bases outside the gene matches: 19. This CDR3 is built from 19 residues. Germline V CDR1 and CDR2: LGHDT, YNNKEL (reference sequence). The CDR3 DNA sequence: TGTGCCAGCAGCCAAGACCCGACAGGGAGAGGACGGGGATGGCATGAGCAGTTCTTC. Amino acids: CASSQDPTGRGRGWHEQFF.

DNA of the CDR3: TGTGCCAGCAGCCTCTACCGGGGAGCGAATGGCTACACCTTC. It translates to CASSLYRGANGYTF. The V and J genes are TRBV14 and TRBJ1-2; D not resolved. Germline CDR1 SGHDN, CDR2 FVKESK. The V and J ends lost 4 bases and 6 bases respectively, with 15 bases between them. There are 14 residues in the CDR3.

CDR3 in amino acids: CAWSGLAGGPGSDTQYF. The DNA of the CDR3 is TGTGCCTGGAGTGGCCTAGCGGGAGGGCCCGGGTCAGATACGCAGTATTTT. The rearrangement joins TRBV30 to TRBJ2-3; 12 positions agree with TRBD2. CDR3 length equals 17 residues. With 1 base clipped from V and 4 bases from J, the junction kept 9 bases outside the gene matches. Germline V gene data show CDR1 as GTSNPN and CDR2 as SVGIG (reference sequence).

The genes are TRBV5-1 and TRBJ1-1; D gene unclear. CDR3 length: 15 residues. V lost 0 bases to trimming and J lost 0 bases, with 9 bases between them. CDR1 and CDR2 from the germline V gene are SGHRS and YFSETQ. The CDR3 reads CASSLGHSMNTEAFF. The CDR3 DNA sequence: TGCGCCAGCAGCTTGGGGCACTCGATGAACACTGAAGCTTTCTTT.

The genes are TRBV5-4 and TRBJ1-2; no reliable D call. CDR3 size: 14 residues. V gave up 4 bases and J gave up 3 bases, with 13 bases separating them. Germline values: CDR1 SGHNT, CDR2 YYREEE (reference sequence). CDR3 in DNA: TGTGCCAGCAGCAGTCTCAAAGGTGACTATGGCTACACCTTC. It is translated as CASSSLKGDYGYTF.

This clone was recorded a few times. Other nucleotide sequences from this sample produce the same CDR3. The genes are TRBV6-5 and TRBJ1-2; 7 nucleotides agree with TRBD1. This CDR3 is 13 amino acids long. Trimming removed 2 bases from V and 6 bases from J; junction bases left unmatched: 3. Per the germline V gene, CDR1 is MNHEY and CDR2 is SVGAGI. The DNA of the CDR3 is TGTGCCAGCAGTTACCCAGGGGGACATGGCTACACCTTC. Amino acid sequence: CASSYPGGHGYTF.

This clone was seen a single time. The chain has TRBV6-5 and TRBJ1-1; the D is unclear. This CDR3 has 13 residues. Germline V lookup: CDR1 MNHEY, CDR2 SVGAGI. Deletions cut 10 bases from V and 4 bases from J, with 16 bases between. CDR3 in DNA: TGTGCCACCAAGTTCGGGGTGGGCACTGAAGCTTTCTTT. Protein sequence: CATKFGVGTEAFF.

The V gene is TRBV28, the J gene TRBJ1-5, with D perhaps matching TRBD1 (5 bases). The CDR3 contains 14 residues. CDR1 MDHEN and CDR2 SYDVKM come from the germline V gene. Trimming stripped 2 bases from V and 6 bases from J, with 11 bases between. CDR3 in amino acids: CASSLRAGSQPQHF. The CDR3 nucleotides are TGTGCCAGCAGTTTACGGGCAGGGAGTCAGCCCCAGCATTTT.

This chain links TRBV28 with TRBJ2-7; 7 positions match TRBD1. This CDR3 comprises 16 residues. Trimming cost V 2 bases and J 0 bases; bases outside gene matches: 7. Per the germline V gene, CDR1 is MDHEN and CDR2 is SYDVKM. The CDR3 here is CASSLIGTAISYEQYF. The CDR3, as DNA: TGTGCCAGCAGTTTAATCGGGACAGCTATCTCCTACGAGCAGTACTTC.

This chain links TRBV28 with TRBJ1-4; 7 bases agree with TRBD1. This CDR3 region has 13 residues. CDR1 is MDHEN and CDR2 is SYDVKM in the germline V gene. The ends lost 6 bases at V and 5 bases at J; junction bases unmatched: 3. The CDR3 protein is CASRPQGNEKLFF. The CDR3 DNA reads TGTGCCAGCAGACCACAGGGGAATGAAAAACTGTTTTTT.

The chain employs TRBV3-1 (or the pseudogene TRBV3-2) and TRBJ2-2; no definite D call. Per germline, CDR1 LGHDT and CDR2 YNNKEL (reference sequence). V lost 4 bases to trimming and J lost 6 bases, with 12 bases between them. The CDR3 sequence is 14 residues long. The CDR3 DNA follows: TGTGCCAGCAGCCTCGCAGGCAGGTCCGGGGAGCTGTTTTTT. This sequence encodes CASSLAGRSGELFF.

The chain links TRBV6-5 to TRBJ1-4, with D unclear. The V gene's germline CDR1 is MNHEY and CDR2 SVGAGI. The CDR3 is 16 amino acids. V lost 0 bases, J lost 3 bases, and 11 bases lay in between. The CDR3 DNA reads TGTGCCAGCAGTTACTCGATCGGCAGGCCTAATGAAAAACTGTTTTTT. It yields the protein CASSYSIGRPNEKLFF.

V gene TRBV3-1 (or the pseudogene TRBV3-2) combines with J gene TRBJ1-2; D ambiguous. Germline V gene data show CDR1 as LGHDT and CDR2 as YNNKEL (reference sequence). Trimming left V 0 bases short and J 2 bases short, with 10 bases between. The CDR3 contains 15 residues. CDR3 nucleotides: TGTGCCAGCAGCCAAGAAACACTGGGCAACTATGGCTACACCTTC. It is translated as CASSQETLGNYGYTF.

V and J are TRBV5-1 and TRBJ1-5, with 7 bases fitting TRBD1. Per the germline V gene, CDR1 is SGHRS and CDR2 is YFSETQ. V lost 4 bases and J lost 6; bases outside the gene matches: 7. The CDR3 sequence is 14 residues long. The CDR3 sequence: CASSETGMRQPQHF. CDR3 nucleotide sequence: TGCGCCAGCAGCGAGACAGGGATGCGTCAGCCCCAGCATTTT.

This chain links TRBV5-1 with TRBJ1-6; D gene ambiguous. This CDR3 is 17 amino acids long. Between the trimmed V and J ends, which lost 1 base and 0 bases, there was a span of 11 bases. Germline V CDR1 and CDR2: SGHRS, YFSETQ. This CDR3 reads CASSLLDGSSYNSPLHF. As DNA, the CDR3 is TGCGCCAGCAGCTTGTTGGACGGCAGCTCCTATAATTCACCCCTCCACTTT.

This clone has a handful of counts. The rearrangement joins TRBV5-1 to TRBJ2-2; D uncertain. The CDR3 has 14 residues. V lost 2 bases and J 0 bases, leaving 5 bases between the germline ends. CDR1 SGHRS and CDR2 YFSETQ come from the germline V gene. CDR3 in amino acids: CASSLETNTGELFF. Here the CDR3 DNA reads TGCGCCAGCAGCTTAGAGACGAACACCGGGGAGCTGTTTTTT.

This chain connects TRBV7-9 to TRBJ1-1; 10 bases are a match to TRBD1. From germline, CDR1 is SEHNR and CDR2 FQNEAQ (reference sequence). The CDR3 consists of 15 residues. J gave up 3 bases and V 3 bases, and 4 bases lay outside the gene matches. CDR3 sequence: CASSLTGGVDTEAFF. CDR3 DNA sequence: TGTGCCAGCAGCTTGACAGGGGGCGTGGACACTGAAGCTTTCTTT.

The V gene is TRBV5-6, the J gene TRBJ2-7; the match to TRBD2 covers 10 bases. Germline lookup yields CDR1 SGHDT and CDR2 YYEEEE. This CDR3 region has 17 residues. V lost 5 bases, J lost 5 bases, and 16 bases stayed unmatched. The CDR3: CASRYRSSGRALNEQYF. The CDR3 DNA reads TGTGCCAGCAGGTACCGGTCGAGCGGGAGGGCCCTCAACGAGCAGTACTTC.

V and J are TRBV9 and TRBJ2-6; D possibly corresponds to TRBD1 (6 bases). The CDR3 contains 19 residues. Trimming removed 4 bases at V and 3 bases at J, with 23 bases between. In germline, CDR1 is SGDLS, CDR2 YYNGEE. CDR3 sequence (DNA): TGTGCCAGCAGCCCCCGTCTGTGGGCAGGGGAGTTTGGGGCCAACGTCCTGACTTTC. Its translation: CASSPRLWAGEFGANVLTF.

The V and J genes are TRBV5-1 and TRBJ1-2; TRBD1 might be the D (6 bases). Per the germline V gene, CDR1 is SGHRS and CDR2 is YFSETQ. The CDR3 spans 15 residues. V lost 0 bases and J 0 bases, leaving 9 bases between the germline ends. CDR3 sequence: CASSLASGANYGYTF. CDR3 bases: TGCGCCAGCAGCTTGGCCTCAGGGGCTAACTATGGCTACACCTTC.